This TCR beta chain came from a study of CD4 and CD8 cells across lung adenocarcinoma regions. Samples came from patients with localized non-small cell lung adenocarcinoma. In the case of this clonotype: This sequence may be a read error, since a much larger clone differs from it by one base.

CDR1 is MNHNS and CDR2 is SASEGT in the germline V gene. The CDR3 totals 14 residues. The germline V and J ends were trimmed by 2 bases and 13 bases, with 18 bases remaining between them. TCRdb processed the PCR reads anew with MiXCR; each CDR3 protein has one entry. The sample lists 13,000 or so distinct CDR3 sequences, 35% to 55% occurring once. V usage is TRBV6-1 and J usage is TRBJ2-1; a possible D gene is TRBD1 (5 bases). Sequences were obtained from CD4+ T cells from the center of a lung tumor. This sequence was found in a male donor with lung adenocarcinoma. The CD4 and CD8 labels of this study may be unreliable. The CDR3 DNA reads as TGTGCCAGCAGTGAACAGGGCTTAGTGGAGACCCAGTTCTTC. Its protein product is CASSEQGLVETQFF.